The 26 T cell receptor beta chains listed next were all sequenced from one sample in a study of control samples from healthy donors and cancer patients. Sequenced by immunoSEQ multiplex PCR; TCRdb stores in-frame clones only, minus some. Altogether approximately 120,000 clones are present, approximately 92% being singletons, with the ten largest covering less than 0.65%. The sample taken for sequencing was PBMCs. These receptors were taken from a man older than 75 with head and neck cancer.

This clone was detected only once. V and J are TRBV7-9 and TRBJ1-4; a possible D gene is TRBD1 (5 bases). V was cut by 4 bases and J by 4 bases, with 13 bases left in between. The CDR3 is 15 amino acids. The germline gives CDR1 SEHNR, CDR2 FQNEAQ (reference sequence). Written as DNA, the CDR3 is TGTGCCAGCAGCTGGACGACAGTCCGTAATGAAAAACTGTTTTTT. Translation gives CASSWTTVRNEKLFF.

The CDR3 is CASSQVAGTGELFF. The CDR3 DNA sequence: TGCGCCAGCAGCCAAGTAGCCGGGACCGGGGAGCTGTTTTTT. This rearrangement joins TRBV4-3 to TRBJ2-2; D unclear. V lost 1 base to trimming and J lost 5 bases, with 8 bases between them. This CDR3 region has 14 residues. The germline CDR1 and CDR2 sequences are LGHNA and YSLEER.

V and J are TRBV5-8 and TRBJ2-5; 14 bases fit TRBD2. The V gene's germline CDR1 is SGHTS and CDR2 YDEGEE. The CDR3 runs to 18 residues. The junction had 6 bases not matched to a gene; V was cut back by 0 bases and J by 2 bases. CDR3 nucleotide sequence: TGTGCCAGCAGCTTGGGACTAGCGGGGGGGCCGGGGCAAGAGACCCAGTACTTC. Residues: CASSLGLAGGPGQETQYF.

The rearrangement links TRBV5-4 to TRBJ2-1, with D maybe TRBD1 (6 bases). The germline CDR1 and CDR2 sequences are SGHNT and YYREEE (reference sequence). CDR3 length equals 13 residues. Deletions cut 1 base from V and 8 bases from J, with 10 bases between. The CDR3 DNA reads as TGTGCCAGCAGCTTGCCAGGGGCCTATGAGCAGTTCTTC. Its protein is CASSLPGAYEQFF.

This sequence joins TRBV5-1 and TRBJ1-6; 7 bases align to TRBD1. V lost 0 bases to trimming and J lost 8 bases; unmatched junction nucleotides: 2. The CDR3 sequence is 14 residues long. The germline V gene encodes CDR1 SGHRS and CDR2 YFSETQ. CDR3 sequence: CASSLGQGDSPLHF. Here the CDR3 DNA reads TGCGCCAGCAGCTTGGGGCAGGGGGATTCACCCCTCCACTTT.

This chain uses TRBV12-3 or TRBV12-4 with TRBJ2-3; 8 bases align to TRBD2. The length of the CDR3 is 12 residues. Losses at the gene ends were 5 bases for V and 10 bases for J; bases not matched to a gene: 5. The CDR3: CASSPSGRAQYF. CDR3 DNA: TGTGCCAGCAGTCCAAGCGGGAGAGCGCAGTATTTT.

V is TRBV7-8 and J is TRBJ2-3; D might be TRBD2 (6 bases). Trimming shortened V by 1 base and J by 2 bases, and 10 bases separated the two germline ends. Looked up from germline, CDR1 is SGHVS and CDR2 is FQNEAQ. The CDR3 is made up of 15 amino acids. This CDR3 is CASSLVGSNTDTQYF. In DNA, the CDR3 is TGTGCCAGCAGCTTAGTCGGGAGTAACACAGATACGCAGTATTTT.

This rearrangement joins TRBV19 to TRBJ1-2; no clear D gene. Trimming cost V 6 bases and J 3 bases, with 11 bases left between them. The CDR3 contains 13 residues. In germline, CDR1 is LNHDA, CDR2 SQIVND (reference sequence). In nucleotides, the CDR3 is TGTGCCAGTAGCCTCTCCGTAGACTATGGCTACACCTTC. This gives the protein CASSLSVDYGYTF.

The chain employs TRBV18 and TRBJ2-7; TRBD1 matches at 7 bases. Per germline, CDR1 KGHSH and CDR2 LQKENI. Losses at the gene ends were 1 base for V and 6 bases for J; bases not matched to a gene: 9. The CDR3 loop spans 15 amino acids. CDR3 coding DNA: TGTGCCAGCTCACCACGAGGGACAGCATATGGCGAGCAGTACTTC. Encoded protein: CASSPRGTAYGEQYF.

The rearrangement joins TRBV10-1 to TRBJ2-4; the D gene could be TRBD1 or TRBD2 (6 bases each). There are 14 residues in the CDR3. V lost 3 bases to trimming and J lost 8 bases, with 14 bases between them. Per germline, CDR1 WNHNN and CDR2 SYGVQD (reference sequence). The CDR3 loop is CASSDGGQRHIQYF. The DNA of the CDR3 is TGCGCCAGCAGTGATGGGGGGCAGAGGCACATTCAGTACTTC.

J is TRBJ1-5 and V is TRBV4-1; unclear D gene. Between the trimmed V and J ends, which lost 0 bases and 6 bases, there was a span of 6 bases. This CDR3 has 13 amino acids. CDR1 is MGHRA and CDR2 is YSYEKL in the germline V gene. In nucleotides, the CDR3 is TGCGCCAGCAGCCAAGACGGCGGTCAGCCCCAGCATTTT. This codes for CASSQDGGQPQHF.

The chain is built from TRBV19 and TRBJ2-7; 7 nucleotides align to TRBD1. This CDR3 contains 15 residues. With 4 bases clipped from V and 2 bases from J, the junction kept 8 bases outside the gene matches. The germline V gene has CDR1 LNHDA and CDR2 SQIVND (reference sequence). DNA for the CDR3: TGTGCCAGTAGTAACCCGGGGACAGTTACCTACGAGCAGTACTTC. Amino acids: CASSNPGTVTYEQYF.

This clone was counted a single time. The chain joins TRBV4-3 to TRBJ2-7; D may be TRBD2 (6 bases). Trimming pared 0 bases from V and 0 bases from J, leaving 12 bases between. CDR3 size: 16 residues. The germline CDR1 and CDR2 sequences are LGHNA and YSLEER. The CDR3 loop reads CASSQDLAWSSYEQYF. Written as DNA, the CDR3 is TGCGCCAGCAGCCAAGATCTAGCGTGGAGCTCCTACGAGCAGTACTTC.

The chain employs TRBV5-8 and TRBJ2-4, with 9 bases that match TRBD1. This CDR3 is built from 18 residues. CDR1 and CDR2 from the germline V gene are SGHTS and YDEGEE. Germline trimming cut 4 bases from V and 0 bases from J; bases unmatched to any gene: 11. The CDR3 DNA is TGTGCCAGCAGCGAGGACAGGGGTTCCTTTCTAGCCAAAAACATTCAGTACTTC. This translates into CASSEDRGSFLAKNIQYF.

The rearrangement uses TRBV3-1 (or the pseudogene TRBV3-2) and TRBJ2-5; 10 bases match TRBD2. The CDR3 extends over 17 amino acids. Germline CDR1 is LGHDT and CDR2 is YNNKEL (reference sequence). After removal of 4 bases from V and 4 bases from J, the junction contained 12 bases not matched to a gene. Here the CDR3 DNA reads TGTGCCAGCAGCCCTCCACGAGCGGGAGGGTTGGGAGAGACCCAGTACTTC. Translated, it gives CASSPPRAGGLGETQYF.

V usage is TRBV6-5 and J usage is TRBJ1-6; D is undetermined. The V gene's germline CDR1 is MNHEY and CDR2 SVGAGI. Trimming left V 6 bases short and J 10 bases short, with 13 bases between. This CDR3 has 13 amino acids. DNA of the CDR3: TGTGCCAGCAGCCGGGTACGAAACTCACCCCTCCACTTT. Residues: CASSRVRNSPLHF.

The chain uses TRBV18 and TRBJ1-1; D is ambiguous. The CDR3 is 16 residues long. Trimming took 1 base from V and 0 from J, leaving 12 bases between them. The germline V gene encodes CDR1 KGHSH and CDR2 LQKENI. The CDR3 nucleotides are TGTGCCAGCTCACCACGAACTGGAGGGCTGAACACTGAAGCTTTCTTT. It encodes CASSPRTGGLNTEAFF.

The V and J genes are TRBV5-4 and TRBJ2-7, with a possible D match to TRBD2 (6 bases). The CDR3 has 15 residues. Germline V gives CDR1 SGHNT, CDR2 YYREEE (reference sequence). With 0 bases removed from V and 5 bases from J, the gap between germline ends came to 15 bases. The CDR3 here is CASSLGAGRLDEQYF. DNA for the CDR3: TGTGCCAGCAGCTTGGGGGCGGGAAGGCTCGACGAGCAGTACTTC.

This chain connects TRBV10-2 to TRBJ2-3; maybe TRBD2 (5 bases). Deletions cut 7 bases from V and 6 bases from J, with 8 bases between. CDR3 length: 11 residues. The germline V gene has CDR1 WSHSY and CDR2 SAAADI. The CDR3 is CASTIADTQYF. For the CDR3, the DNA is TGCGCCAGCACCATAGCGGATACGCAGTATTTT.

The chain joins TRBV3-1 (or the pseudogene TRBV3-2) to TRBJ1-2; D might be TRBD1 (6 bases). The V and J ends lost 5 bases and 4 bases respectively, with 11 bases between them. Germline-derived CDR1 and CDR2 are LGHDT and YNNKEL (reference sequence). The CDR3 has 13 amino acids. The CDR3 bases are TGTGCCAGCAGCTCCGGACAGCTCTATGGCTACACCTTC. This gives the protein CASSSGQLYGYTF.

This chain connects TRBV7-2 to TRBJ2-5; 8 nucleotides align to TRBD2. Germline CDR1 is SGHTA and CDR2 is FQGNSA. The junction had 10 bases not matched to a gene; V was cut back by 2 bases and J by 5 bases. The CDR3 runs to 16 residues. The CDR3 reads CASSLRWREAGETQYF. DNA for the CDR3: TGTGCCAGCAGCTTACGGTGGCGGGAGGCGGGGGAGACCCAGTACTTC.

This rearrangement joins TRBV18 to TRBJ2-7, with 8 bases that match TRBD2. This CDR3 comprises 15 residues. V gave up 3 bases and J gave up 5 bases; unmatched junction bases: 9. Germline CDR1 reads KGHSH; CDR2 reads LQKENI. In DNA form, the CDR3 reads TGTGCCAGCTCACCTCTCAATAGCGGGACCCACGAGCAGTACTTC. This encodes CASSPLNSGTHEQYF.

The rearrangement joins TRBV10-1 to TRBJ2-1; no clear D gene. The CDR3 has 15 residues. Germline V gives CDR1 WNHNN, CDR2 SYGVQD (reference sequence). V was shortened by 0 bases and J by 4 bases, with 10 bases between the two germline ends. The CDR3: CASSESKAYYNEQFF. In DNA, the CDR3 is TGCGCCAGCAGTGAGTCGAAGGCCTATTACAATGAGCAGTTCTTC.

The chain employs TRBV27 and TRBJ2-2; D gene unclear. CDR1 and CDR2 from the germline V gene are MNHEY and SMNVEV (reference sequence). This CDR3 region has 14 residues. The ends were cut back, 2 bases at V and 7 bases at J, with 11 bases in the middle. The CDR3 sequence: CASSLKGGIGELFF. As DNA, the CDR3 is TGTGCCAGCAGTTTAAAGGGCGGTATCGGGGAGCTGTTTTTT.

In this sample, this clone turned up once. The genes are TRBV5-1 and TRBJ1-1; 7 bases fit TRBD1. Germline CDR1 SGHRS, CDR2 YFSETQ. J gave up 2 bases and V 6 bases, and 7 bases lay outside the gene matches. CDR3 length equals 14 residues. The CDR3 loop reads CASNTGTANTEAFF. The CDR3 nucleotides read TGCGCCAGCAACACCGGGACAGCCAACACTGAAGCTTTCTTT.

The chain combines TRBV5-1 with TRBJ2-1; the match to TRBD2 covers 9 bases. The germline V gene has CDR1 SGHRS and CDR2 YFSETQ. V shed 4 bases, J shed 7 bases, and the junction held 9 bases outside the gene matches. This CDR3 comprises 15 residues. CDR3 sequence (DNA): TGCGCCAGCAGCAACAGCGGGGGGCCTTATAATGAGCAGTTCTTC. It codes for CASSNSGGPYNEQFF.